A single sample is the source of the 19 T cell receptor beta chains below, sequenced in a study of blood T cell repertoires in COVID-19. The assay was immunoSEQ multiplex PCR, and TCRdb's table has in-frame clones only and misses some. The data hold approximately 210,000 clones, with about 89% observed a single time. Sequenced material: peripheral blood. The receptors shown here come from a woman aged 40-49 years with acute or convalescent COVID-19.

The sample holds one count of this clone. The rearrangement uses TRBV3-1 (or the pseudogene TRBV3-2) and TRBJ1-1; D gene ambiguous. Germline CDR1 reads LGHDT; CDR2 reads YNNKEL (reference sequence). The CDR3 is 13 amino acids. V lost 2 bases, J lost 3 bases, and 7 bases lay in between. The CDR3 DNA reads TGTGCCAGCAGCCAAATCATCCACACTGAAGCTTTCTTT. The encoded protein is CASSQIIHTEAFF.

As DNA, the CDR3 is TGTGCCAGCAGCACCGCACCGACGGGGGAGCAGTACGTC. Translation gives CASSTAPTGEQYV. The V call is TRBV7-9, the J call TRBJ2-7; tentative D call: TRBD2 (5 bases). V lost 5 bases to trimming and J lost 7 bases, with 15 bases between them. The CDR3 contains 13 residues. Germline values: CDR1 SEHNR, CDR2 FQNEAQ (reference sequence).

The V gene is TRBV7-2, the J gene TRBJ1-2; 8 bases line up with TRBD1. V lost 5 bases and J lost 8; bases outside the gene matches: 10. CDR3 length equals 14 residues. Germline V CDR1 and CDR2: SGHTA, FQGNSA. The CDR3: CASSGQGAPPGYTF. CDR3 in DNA: TGTGCCAGCAGCGGACAGGGAGCCCCACCGGGCTACACCTTC.

V usage is TRBV9 and J usage is TRBJ2-3; 11 nucleotides match TRBD2. The CDR3 extends over 16 amino acids. Germline CDR1 SGDLS, CDR2 YYNGEE. V shed 0 bases and J 0 bases; nucleotides not matched to a gene: 0. CDR3 DNA: TGTGCCAGCAGCGTAGCTAGCGGGGGGAGCACAGATACGCAGTATTTT. Translating it yields CASSVASGGSTDTQYF.

The chain recombines TRBV7-2 with TRBJ1-2; D unclear. The CDR3 extends over 14 amino acids. Germline lookup yields CDR1 SGHTA and CDR2 FQGNSA. Trimming took 3 bases from V and 3 from J, leaving 11 bases between them. DNA of the CDR3: TGTGCCAGCAGCTTTTTAGGCGGCGACTATGGCTACACCTTC. It yields the protein CASSFLGGDYGYTF.

The chain employs TRBV7-3 and TRBJ1-3; D is unresolved. V lost 2 bases and J 0 bases, leaving 5 bases between the germline ends. This CDR3 region has 14 residues. From germline, CDR1 is SGHTA and CDR2 FQGTGA. The CDR3 spells CASSLGGSGNTIYF. Here the CDR3 DNA reads TGTGCCAGCAGCTTAGGCGGCTCTGGAAACACCATATATTTT.

V and J are TRBV5-6 and TRBJ1-5; D is unclear. The CDR3 runs to 16 residues. Germline V gene sequence: CDR1 SGHDT, CDR2 YYEEEE. The germline V and J ends were trimmed by 1 base and 3 bases, with 14 bases remaining between them. CDR3 bases: TGTGCCAGCAGCTTGTATGTCGGGGAGGTCAATCAGCCCCAGCATTTT. Residues: CASSLYVGEVNQPQHF.

The chain employs TRBV7-9 and TRBJ2-3; 8 bases map to TRBD1. The germline gives CDR1 SEHNR, CDR2 FQNEAQ (reference sequence). V lost 1 base to trimming and J lost 8 bases; unmatched junction nucleotides: 8. The CDR3 consists of 15 residues. The DNA for the CDR3 is TGTGCCAGCAGCTTAGTTGAGACAGGGGCCCTTACGCAGTATTTT. This encodes CASSLVETGALTQYF.

The chain combines TRBV19 with TRBJ1-5, with D perhaps matching TRBD1 (5 bases). Trimming pared 8 bases from V and 0 bases from J, leaving 20 bases between. The germline CDR1 and CDR2 sequences are LNHDA and SQIVND (reference sequence). The length of the CDR3 is 17 residues. The CDR3 region has the DNA TGTGCCAGTCCCGTAGGGTGGGGGGACTATAGCAATCAGCCCCAGCATTTT. This sequence encodes CASPVGWGDYSNQPQHF.

The chain joins TRBV4-1 to TRBJ1-4; 7 bases are shared with TRBD1. This CDR3 is built from 15 residues. The V and J ends lost 6 bases and 6 bases, in that order; junction bases with no gene match: 10. Looked up from germline, CDR1 is MGHRA and CDR2 is YSYEKL. The DNA of the CDR3 is TGCGCCAGCAGGCCCCAAACAGGGGAATATGAAAAACTGTTTTTT. This encodes CASRPQTGEYEKLFF.

This chain links TRBV3-1 (or the pseudogene TRBV3-2) with TRBJ1-2; D might be TRBD1 (6 bases). Trimming cost V 0 bases and J 8 bases, with 16 bases left between them. Germline V gene data show CDR1 as LGHDT and CDR2 as YNNKEL (reference sequence). There are 15 residues in the CDR3. In DNA, the CDR3 is TGTGCCAGCAGCCAAGACTTCGGACAGAACGGGGGCTACACCTTC. It encodes CASSQDFGQNGGYTF.

This rearrangement joins TRBV4-1 to TRBJ1-4, with D perhaps matching TRBD1 (5 bases). The CDR3 contains 12 residues. Germline V gene data show CDR1 as MGHRA and CDR2 as YSYEKL. The V end lost 1 base, the J end lost 12 bases, and 9 bases lay between the germline ends. CDR3 sequence (DNA): TGCGCCAGCAGCCAAGGCGACAGCCAACTGTTTTTT. Translated: CASSQGDSQLFF.

J is TRBJ2-6 and V is TRBV7-2; possibly TRBD2 for D (5 bases). The CDR3 loop spans 15 amino acids. Germline CDR1 is SGHTA and CDR2 is FQGNSA. The V end was cut by 4 bases, the J end by 1 base, with 8 bases between. The CDR3 region is CASSSRTSGANVLTF. The CDR3 nucleotides are TGTGCCAGCAGCTCCCGGACTTCTGGGGCCAACGTCCTGACTTTC.

The V gene is TRBV5-6, the J gene TRBJ1-1, with a possible D match to TRBD1 (5 bases). Between the trimmed V and J ends, which lost 3 bases and 1 base, there was a span of 16 bases. Germline loops: CDR1 SGHDT, CDR2 YYEEEE. The CDR3 length is 16 residues. The CDR3 DNA follows: TGTGCCAGCAGCTGGCGGGACGAACTCAGGAACACTGAAGCTTTCTTT. This gives the protein CASSWRDELRNTEAFF.

This rearrangement joins TRBV5-1 to TRBJ2-2, with 7 bases matching TRBD1. V shed 0 bases, J shed 4 bases, and the junction held 9 bases outside the gene matches. The CDR3 covers 17 residues. CDR1 SGHRS and CDR2 YFSETQ come from the germline V gene. As DNA, the CDR3 is TGCGCCAGCAGCTTGGAGGCTACAGGGGCCGGCACCGGGGAGCTGTTTTTT. As protein: CASSLEATGAGTGELFF.

This clone was seen more than once but under ten times. The V gene is TRBV19, the J gene TRBJ2-3; D unresolved. V lost 0 bases to trimming and J lost 6 bases, with 7 bases between them. The CDR3 totals 13 residues. Germline lookup yields CDR1 LNHDA and CDR2 SQIVND (reference sequence). The CDR3 DNA sequence: TGTGCCAGTAGTATAGATCGGTCGGATACGCAGTATTTT. Amino acids: CASSIDRSDTQYF.

The chain combines TRBV19 with TRBJ1-2, with D possibly matching TRBD1 (5 bases). The V end lost 5 bases, the J end lost 4 bases, and 11 bases lay between the germline ends. Germline V CDR1 and CDR2: LNHDA, SQIVND (reference sequence). This CDR3 has 13 residues. The CDR3, as DNA: TGTGCCAGTAGTGGGGCCCCAGGCTATGGCTACACCTTC. Translation: CASSGAPGYGYTF. Complete variable domain (other parts from reference TRBV19 and TRBJ1-2): DGGITQSPKYLFRKEGQNVTLSCEQNLNHDAMYWYRQDPGQGLRLIYYSQIVNDFQKGDIAEGYSVSREKKESFPLTVTSAQKNPTAFYLCASSGAPGYGYTFGSGTRLTVV.

The chain uses TRBV5-1 and TRBJ2-1; D call uncertain. The germline gives CDR1 SGHRS, CDR2 YFSETQ. The V and J ends lost 1 base and 8 bases respectively, with 13 bases between them. This CDR3 spans 14 amino acids. The CDR3 DNA sequence: TGCGCCAGCAGCTTGAACAGTCCAGGCGATGAGCAGTTCTTC. Encoded protein: CASSLNSPGDEQFF.

This chain joins TRBV2 and TRBJ2-3; 10 bases agree with TRBD1. J gave up 1 base and V 5 bases, and 3 bases lay outside the gene matches. From germline, CDR1 is SNHLY and CDR2 FYNNEI. The CDR3 spans 15 residues. CDR3 in amino acids: CASSTGTGGTDTQYF. Here the CDR3 DNA reads TGTGCCAGCAGTACCGGGACAGGGGGCACAGATACGCAGTATTTT.